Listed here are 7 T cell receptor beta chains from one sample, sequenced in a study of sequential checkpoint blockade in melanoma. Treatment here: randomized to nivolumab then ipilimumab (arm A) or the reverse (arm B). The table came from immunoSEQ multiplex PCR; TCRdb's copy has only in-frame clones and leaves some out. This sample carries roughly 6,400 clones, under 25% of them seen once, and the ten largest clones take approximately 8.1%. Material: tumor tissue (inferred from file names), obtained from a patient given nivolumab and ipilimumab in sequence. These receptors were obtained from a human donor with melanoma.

In nucleotides, the CDR3 is TGTGCCAGCTCACCGGGGGGTACAACTGGAAACACCATATATTTT. Translated: CASSPGGTTGNTIYF. The rearrangement uses TRBV18 and TRBJ1-3; possibly TRBD1 for D (5 bases). V gave up 3 bases and J gave up 2 bases, with 11 bases separating them. Germline-derived CDR1 and CDR2 are KGHSH and LQKENI. The CDR3 covers 15 residues.

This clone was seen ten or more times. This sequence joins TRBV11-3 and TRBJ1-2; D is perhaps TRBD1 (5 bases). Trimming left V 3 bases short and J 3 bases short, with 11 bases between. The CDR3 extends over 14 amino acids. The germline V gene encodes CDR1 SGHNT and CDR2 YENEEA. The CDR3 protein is CASSFGGRYYGYTF. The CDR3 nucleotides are TGTGCCAGCAGCTTCGGGGGTCGCTACTATGGCTACACCTTC.

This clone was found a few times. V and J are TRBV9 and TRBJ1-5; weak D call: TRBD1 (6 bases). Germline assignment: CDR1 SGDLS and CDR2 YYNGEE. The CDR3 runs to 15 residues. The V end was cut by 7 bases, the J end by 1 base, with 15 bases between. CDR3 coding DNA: TGTGCCAGCGGACCTCAGGGGACAAGCAATCAGCCCCAGCATTTT. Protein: CASGPQGTSNQPQHF.

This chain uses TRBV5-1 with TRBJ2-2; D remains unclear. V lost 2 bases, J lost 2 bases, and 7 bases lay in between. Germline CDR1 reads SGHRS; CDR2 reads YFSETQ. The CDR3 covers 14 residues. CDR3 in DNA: TGCGCCAGCAGCTTTTGGAGCAACACCGGGGAGCTGTTTTTT. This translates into CASSFWSNTGELFF.

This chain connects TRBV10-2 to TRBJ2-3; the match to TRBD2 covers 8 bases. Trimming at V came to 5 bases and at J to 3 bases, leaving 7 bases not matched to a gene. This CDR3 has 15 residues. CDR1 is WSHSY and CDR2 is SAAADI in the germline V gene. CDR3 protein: CASSLGTSRTDTQYF. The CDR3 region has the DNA TGCGCCAGCAGTCTTGGGACTAGTCGGACAGATACGCAGTATTTT.

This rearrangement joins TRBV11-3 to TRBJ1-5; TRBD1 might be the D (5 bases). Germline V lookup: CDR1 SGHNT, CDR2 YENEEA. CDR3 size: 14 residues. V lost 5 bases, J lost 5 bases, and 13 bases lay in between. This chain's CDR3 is CASSREDTDQPQHF. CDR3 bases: TGTGCCAGCAGCAGAGAGGACACCGATCAGCCCCAGCATTTT.

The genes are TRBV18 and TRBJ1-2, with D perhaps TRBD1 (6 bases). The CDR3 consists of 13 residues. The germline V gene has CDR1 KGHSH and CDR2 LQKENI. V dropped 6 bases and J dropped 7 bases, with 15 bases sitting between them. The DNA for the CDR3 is TGTGCCAGCTCCCCAGGAGAGGGGGTTGGCTACACCTTC. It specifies CASSPGEGVGYTF. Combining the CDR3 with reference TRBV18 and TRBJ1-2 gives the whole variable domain NAGVMQNPRHLVRRRGQEARLRCSPMKGHSHVYWYRQLPEEGLKFMVYLQKENIIDESGMPKERFSAEFPKEGPSILRIQQVVRGDSAAYFCASSPGEGVGYTFGSGTRLTVV.